This passage covers 5 T cell receptor beta chains from one sample sequenced in a study of OX40 agonist ivuxolimab in advanced cancers. Method: immunoSEQ multiplex PCR; TCRdb's copy keeps in-frame clones and lacks some. This sample has 35,000 to 45,000 clones, with about 70% found just once. The input for sequencing was CD4+ or CD8+ T cells sorted from blood, taken in a trial of the OX40 agonist ivuxolimab. Receptor source: an adult with an advanced solid tumor such as melanoma, head and neck, liver or kidney cancer.

The chain combines TRBV5-6 with TRBJ1-2, with 7 bases fitting TRBD1. The CDR3 length is 17 residues. V shed 5 bases, J shed 0 bases, and the junction held 13 bases outside the gene matches. CDR1 and CDR2 from the germline V gene are SGHDT and YYEEEE. The CDR3: CASSLWRQGLANYGYTF. The CDR3 nucleotides read TGTGCCAGCAGTTTGTGGAGACAGGGCCTAGCTAACTATGGCTACACCTTC.

This clone showed up just once. The chain has TRBV11-3 and TRBJ1-1; maybe TRBD1 (5 bases). Germline V gives CDR1 SGHNT, CDR2 YENEEA. The germline V and J ends were trimmed by 5 bases and 2 bases, with 9 bases remaining between them. The CDR3 length is 13 residues. DNA of the CDR3: TGTGCCAGCAGCCAAGGGGACAACACTGAAGCTTTCTTT. Translating it yields CASSQGDNTEAFF.

The chain is built from TRBV4-1 and TRBJ2-5; 8 bases map to TRBD1. The CDR3 runs 15 residues. CDR1 is MGHRA and CDR2 is YSYEKL in the germline V gene. V gave up 3 bases and J gave up 4 bases; unmatched junction bases: 7. The CDR3 reads CASSQNQGARETQYF. The DNA for the CDR3 is TGCGCCAGCAGCCAGAATCAGGGGGCTCGAGAGACCCAGTACTTC.

This clone appeared a few times. The chain is built from TRBV2 and TRBJ1-6; 11 bases match TRBD1. CDR1 is SNHLY, CDR2 FYNNEI, per germline. V lost 7 bases, J lost 9 bases, and 5 bases stayed unmatched. The CDR3 loop spans 14 amino acids. CDR3 sequence reads: CASTGTGGGSPLHF. The CDR3 coding sequence is TGTGCCAGCACCGGGACAGGGGGAGGTTCACCCCTCCACTTT.

This clone occurred a few times. The chain links TRBV19 to TRBJ2-7; 7 nucleotides match TRBD1. Germline V gives CDR1 LNHDA, CDR2 SQIVND (reference sequence). The CDR3 is 15 residues long. Trimming took 5 bases from V and 4 from J; bases not matched to a gene: 11. The DNA of the CDR3 is TGTGCCAGTAGTGATGGACAGGTCGCGAAGTACGAGCAGTACTTC. Translating gives CASSDGQVAKYEQYF.